The text below deals with one TCR beta chain. The data belong to a study of blood T cell repertoires in COVID-19. Study as a whole: Italy, Spain and the United States were the sources of the convalescent and acute COVID-19 samples. PBMCs, B-cell-depleted T cells, or T cells were the source of the cDNA or gDNA that made up the material.

From germline, CDR1 is LNHNV and CDR2 YYDKDF (reference sequence). Trimming took off 1 base at V and 6 bases at J, with 6 bases between the two ends. This CDR3 contains 13 residues. Assay: immunoSEQ multiplex PCR; the TCRdb copy retains only in-frame clones and omits some. The sample shows about 40,000 clones, roughly nine tenths of them seen only once. What was sequenced was peripheral blood. This receptor was identified in a woman aged 25 to 39 in a cohort sampled during active COVID-19. The genes are TRBV15 and TRBJ2-2; no clear D. The DNA of the CDR3 is TGTGCCACCAGCAGAGTTCCTCCCGGGGAGCTGTTTTTT. Translating it yields CATSRVPPGELFF.